What follows are 18 T cell receptor beta chains derived from one specimen sequenced in a study of T cells after yellow fever vaccination. A single record per CDR3 protein comes from TCRdb applying MiXCR to the 5' RACE reads. The sample lists some 300,000 distinct CDR3 sequences; roughly 8.7% were seen once. This sample comprised CD4+ T cells sorted from PBMCs, obtained 5 days after the yellow fever booster vaccination. These receptors came from a man younger than 30 who received the YFV17D yellow fever vaccine.

This clonotype was found many times. The chain recombines TRBV29-1 with TRBJ2-6; TRBD2 is a possible D gene (6 bases). V gave up 5 bases and J gave up 0 bases, with 8 bases separating them. The CDR3 consists of 14 residues. The germline V gene has CDR1 SQVTM and CDR2 ANQGSEA. The CDR3 region has the DNA TGCAGCGTTTCGGGGGACTCTGGGGCCAACGTCCTGACTTTC. Amino acids: CSVSGDSGANVLTF.

Only a few counts were recorded for this clonotype. V and J are TRBV2 and TRBJ2-5; TRBD1 matches 7 bases. There are 16 residues in the CDR3. Germline loops: CDR1 SNHLY, CDR2 FYNNEI. V lost 1 base and J lost 2; bases outside the gene matches: 7. The CDR3 DNA is TGTGCCAGCAGTGAAGAAAGGGGGCATTTTCAAGAGACCCAGTACTTC. It specifies CASSEERGHFQETQYF.

This clonotype was seen a handful of times. The chain is built from TRBV5-1 and TRBJ1-1; the D gene is possibly TRBD1 (6 bases). The CDR3 is 14 residues long. The germline CDR1 and CDR2 sequences are SGHRS and YFSETQ. Deletions cut 5 bases from V and 6 bases from J, with 17 bases between. Here the CDR3 DNA reads TGCGCCAGCAGAGCCGAGACAGGCCTTTCTGAAGCTTTCTTT. Amino acid sequence: CASRAETGLSEAFF.

This clonotype was picked up a small number of times. The V gene is TRBV19, the J gene TRBJ2-5; D gene ambiguous. The CDR3 loop spans 15 amino acids. V was pared by 5 bases and J by 4 bases, with 17 bases between. CDR1 and CDR2 (germline): LNHDA, SQIVND (reference sequence). The CDR3 region has the DNA TGTGCCAGTAGTCCCACCCAGGTAGTGAGAGAGACCCAGTACTTC. Translation: CASSPTQVVRETQYF.

This clonotype was seen more than once but under ten times. The chain couples TRBV11-3 to TRBJ2-3, with TRBD1 as a possible D gene (5 bases). This CDR3 contains 13 residues. V was shortened by 5 bases and J by 8 bases, with 14 bases between the two germline ends. Germline V gene sequence: CDR1 SGHNT, CDR2 YENEEA. CDR3 DNA: TGTGCCAGCAGCCAACAAAATGGGGCTACGCAGTATTTT. This gives the protein CASSQQNGATQYF.

This clonotype was counted many times. The chain employs TRBV20-1 and TRBJ1-5; D remains unclear. Trimming pared 2 bases from V and 3 bases from J, leaving 8 bases between. There are 13 residues in the CDR3. From germline, CDR1 is DFQATT and CDR2 SNEGSKA (reference sequence). This chain's CDR3 is CSARISDNQPQHF. Here the CDR3 DNA reads TGCAGTGCTAGAATTAGTGACAATCAGCCCCAGCATTTT.

This clonotype was seen only a few times. DNA for the CDR3: TGTGCCAGCAGTCAGTTCGGGTCTGGAAACACCATATATTTT. Translated, it gives CASSQFGSGNTIYF. J is TRBJ1-3 and V is TRBV12-3 or TRBV12-4; unclear D gene. This CDR3 comprises 14 residues. V was trimmed by 5 bases and J by 1 base, leaving 9 bases between them.

The chain recombines TRBV24-1 with TRBJ2-2; no firm D call. V was trimmed by 0 bases and J by 3 bases, leaving 16 bases between them. Germline CDR1 KGHDR, CDR2 SFDVKD. The CDR3 extends over 18 amino acids. CDR3: CATSDLPGPQIDTGELFF. The CDR3 DNA reads TGTGCCACCAGTGATTTGCCCGGGCCCCAAATCGACACCGGGGAGCTGTTTTTT.

This clonotype was detected a few times. The chain recombines TRBV5-5 with TRBJ1-5; D remains unclear. The CDR3 contains 14 residues. V lost 6 bases, J lost 2 bases, and 12 bases lay in between. Germline CDR1 is SGHKS and CDR2 is YYEKEE (reference sequence). This CDR3 is CASTQREGNQPQHF. The CDR3 DNA follows: TGTGCCAGCACGCAACGGGAGGGCAATCAGCCCCAGCATTTT.

The J gene is TRBJ1-2, the V gene TRBV19; D not resolved. Germline CDR1 and CDR2: LNHDA and SQIVND (reference sequence). The V end was cut by 4 bases, the J end by 0 bases, with 12 bases between. The CDR3 runs 15 residues. CDR3 in DNA: TGTGCCAGTAGTAACGGCGGGGTGACTAACTATGGCTACACCTTC. Its translation: CASSNGGVTNYGYTF.

This clonotype was picked up a small number of times. The rearrangement links TRBV2 to TRBJ2-4; D uncertain. This CDR3 comprises 14 residues. V lost 3 bases and J lost 0, with 6 bases in between. From germline, CDR1 is SNHLY and CDR2 FYNNEI. For the CDR3, the DNA is TGTGCCAGCAGTGATAGCTTAGCCAAAAACATTCAGTACTTC. As protein: CASSDSLAKNIQYF.

This clonotype was seen only a few times. The chain employs TRBV4-2 and TRBJ1-2, with a possible D match to TRBD1 (5 bases). The V gene lost 0 bases and the J gene lost 8 bases, with 13 bases spanning the gap. CDR1 and CDR2 from the germline V gene are LGHNA and YNFKEQ. The CDR3 length is 14 residues. The CDR3 spells CASSQDWDGVGYTF. The CDR3 region has the DNA TGTGCCAGCAGCCAAGATTGGGACGGGGTAGGCTACACCTTC.

The V gene is TRBV7-6, the J gene TRBJ2-7; 7 positions match TRBD2. Germline CDR1 SGHVS, CDR2 FNYEAQ. The CDR3 totals 13 residues. V dropped 4 bases and J dropped 0; count of bases not matched to a gene: 0. The CDR3 sequence: CASSWGGSYEQYF. As DNA, the CDR3 is TGTGCCAGCAGCTGGGGGGGCTCCTACGAGCAGTACTTC.

The J gene is TRBJ2-1, the V gene TRBV19; no definite D call. The V and J ends lost 4 bases and 6 bases respectively, with 19 bases between them. There are 16 residues in the CDR3. The germline CDR1 and CDR2 sequences are LNHDA and SQIVND (reference sequence). The CDR3 reads CASSTRGRSDPNEQFF. As DNA, the CDR3 is TGTGCCAGTAGTACAAGAGGACGGTCGGACCCCAATGAGCAGTTCTTC.

This clonotype was observed a handful of times. J is TRBJ2-1 and V is TRBV30; D is unresolved. CDR3 size: 14 residues. V was trimmed by 1 base and J by 5 bases, leaving 12 bases between them. CDR1 is GTSNPN and CDR2 is SVGIG in the germline V gene (reference sequence). The DNA for the CDR3 is TGTGCCTGGAGTGGTCACTCTCGAAACAATGAGCAGTTCTTC. Its translation is CAWSGHSRNNEQFF.

This clonotype was observed a few times. The V and J genes are TRBV6-5 and TRBJ1-2, with TRBD1 matching 10 bases. This CDR3 is 13 amino acids long. The V gene's germline CDR1 is MNHEY and CDR2 SVGAGI. Unmatched junction bases numbered 4, after V lost 6 bases and J lost 6 bases. The CDR3 coding sequence is TGTGCCAGCAGACGGGACAGGGGTGATGGCTACACCTTC. It yields the protein CASRRDRGDGYTF.

This rearrangement joins TRBV5-5 to TRBJ1-2; maybe TRBD1 (5 bases). Germline V CDR1 and CDR2: SGHKS, YYEKEE (reference sequence). V was cut by 5 bases and J by 7 bases, with 18 bases left in between. This CDR3 comprises 14 residues. CDR3 in amino acids: CASSNRPELGGYTF. CDR3 in DNA: TGTGCCAGCAGTAACAGGCCAGAGCTAGGTGGCTACACCTTC. Based on the CDR3 plus reference TRBV5-5 and TRBJ1-2, the full variable domain is DAGVTQSPTHLIKTRGQQVTLRCSPISGHKSVSWYQQVLGQGPQFIFQYYEKEERGRGNFPDRFSARQFPNYSSELNVNALLLGDSALYLCASSNRPELGGYTFGSGTRLTVV.

J is TRBJ2-3 and V is TRBV11-1; D possibly matches TRBD1 or TRBD2 (5 bases each). Trimming cost V 4 bases and J 5 bases, with 13 bases left between them. CDR3 length equals 14 residues. From germline, CDR1 is SGHAT and CDR2 FQDESV (reference sequence). The CDR3: CASSSGTFKDTQYF. DNA of the CDR3: TGTGCCAGCAGCTCCGGGACGTTCAAAGATACGCAGTATTTT.